This TCR beta chain emerged from a study of blood T cell repertoires in COVID-19. On the study more broadly: Sites in the United States, Italy and Spain provided acute and convalescent COVID-19 samples.

Under the authors' procedure: Amplifying reference gene primers gave estimates of nucleated cell counts. Only in-frame clones appear in the TCRdb table, and some are missing; sequencing was by immunoSEQ multiplex PCR. V and J calls plus clone size are reproduced from that table; the DNA served to infer D and trimming. The sample yields a few hundred thousand clones, over 75% seen once. Two consecutive negative NP/OP PCR tests, clearance, or resolved symptoms defined Cohort 3 recovery. The length of the CDR3 is 13 residues. V was shortened by 3 bases and J by 1 base, with 7 bases between the two germline ends. Per the germline V gene, CDR1 is KGHSH and CDR2 is LQKENI.

V is TRBV18 and J is TRBJ2-7, with D uncertain. This clonotype was sampled from a man aged 25 to 45 who had recovered from COVID-19. Sequencing was done on a sample of PBMCs or T cells enriched from blood (not recorded which). CDR3 sequence reads: CASSPARSYEQYF. The CDR3 coding sequence is TGTGCCAGCTCACCCGCGAGGTCCTACGAGCAGTACTTC.